This entry features one T cell receptor (beta chain) sequence. Its antigen is undetermined. Assay: immunoSEQ multiplex PCR; the TCRdb copy retains only in-frame clones and omits some. The sample comprises about 25,000 clones, under 75% of which are singletons, and less than 35% rests with the top ten. This entry belongs to a study of PD-1 blockade in classical Hodgkin lymphoma. Whole-study results and caveats: Relapsed/refractory patients reportedly had the lowest baseline TCR diversity, below newly diagnosed patients, who were below healthy donors. A significant rise in TCR diversity by C4D1 was seen for CD4+ but not CD8+ cells.

Time point described: cycle 4 day 1 (C4D1), after less than 7 weeks of nivolumab. Every patient was affected by relapse after autologous stem cell transplantation, while exposure to brentuximab vedotin was not uniform. The V gene lost 3 bases and the J gene lost 8 bases, with 19 bases spanning the gap. The CDR3 is made up of 15 amino acids. Germline assignment: CDR1 WNHNN and CDR2 SYGVQD (reference sequence). Here the sequenced sample was peripheral blood mononuclear cells (PBMCs), taken before the fourth cycle of nivolumab. This sequence originates from a human donor with classical Hodgkin lymphoma. The V and J genes are TRBV10-1 and TRBJ1-1, with D hard to call. The CDR3 here is CASSESRGRSGEAFF. The CDR3 DNA reads as TGCGCCAGCAGTGAATCCCGAGGGCGGTCCGGCGAAGCTTTCTTT.